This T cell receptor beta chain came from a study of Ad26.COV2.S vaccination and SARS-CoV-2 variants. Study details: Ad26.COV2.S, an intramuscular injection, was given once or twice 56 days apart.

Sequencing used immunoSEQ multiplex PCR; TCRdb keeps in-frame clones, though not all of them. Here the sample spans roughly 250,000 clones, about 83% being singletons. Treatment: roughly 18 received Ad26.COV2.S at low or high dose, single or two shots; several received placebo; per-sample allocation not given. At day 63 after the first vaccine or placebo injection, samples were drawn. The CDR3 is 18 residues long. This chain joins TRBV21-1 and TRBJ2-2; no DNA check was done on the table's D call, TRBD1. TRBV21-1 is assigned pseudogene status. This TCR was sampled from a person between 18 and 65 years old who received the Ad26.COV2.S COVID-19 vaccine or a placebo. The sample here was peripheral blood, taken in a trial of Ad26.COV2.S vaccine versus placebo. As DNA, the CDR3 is TGTGCTAGCAGCAAAAAGGGCGACAGGGGTTTGGATACCGGGGAGCTGTTTTTT. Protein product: CASSKKGDRGLDTGELFF.